This TCR beta chain was recorded in a study of T cell responses to AZD1222 COVID-19 vaccine. Study as a whole: The study pooled second doses at about 4 or about 12 weeks.

This clone was found once. Its antigen is not known. Study results and caveats: Regions left unmutated in variants are reportedly the target of nearly half of spike-specific TCRs. Donors, mostly white British, included more females; clonal diversity was possibly underestimated.

V lost 0 bases and J lost 2; bases outside the gene matches: 7. This CDR3 has 18 amino acids. The germline CDR1 and CDR2 sequences are SGHTA and FQGNSA. Here immunoSEQ multiplex PCR was the method, and the copy in TCRdb shows in-frame clones only, minus some. This repertoire shows over 85,000 clones, around nine tenths found once; its top ten account for approximately 3%. This specimen was peripheral blood, taken on day 0 of AZD1222 vaccination. The receptor was isolated from an adult in good health. The chain has TRBV7-2 and TRBJ2-3; the match to TRBD2 covers 11 bases. The CDR3 region is CASSLAVRLAGNTDTQYF. CDR3 DNA: TGTGCCAGCAGCTTAGCCGTTCGACTAGCGGGGAACACAGATACGCAGTATTTT.